The entry that follows covers one T cell receptor (beta chain) sequence. Its cognate antigen is unknown. The sample comes from a study of OX40 agonist ivuxolimab in advanced cancers. Study-wide background: At 0.01 to 10 mg/kg, ivuxolimab was administered intravenously to patients every 2 weeks.

A history of autoimmune disease or systemic immunosuppression excluded patients. The study, taken as a whole, reports: CD8+ T cells averaged more expanded clones than CD4+.

Sequencing used immunoSEQ multiplex PCR; TCRdb keeps in-frame clones, though not all of them. The table records about 62,000 clones, roughly 89% of them present only once. This CDR3 contains 16 residues. CDR1 and CDR2 (germline): GTSNPN, SVGIG (reference sequence). The ends were cut back, 2 bases at V and 2 bases at J, with 13 bases in the middle. The TCR comes from an adult with an advanced solid tumor such as melanoma, head and neck, liver or kidney cancer. The chain recombines TRBV30 with TRBJ2-6; D may be TRBD1 (6 bases). The sample was CD4+ or CD8+ T cells sorted from blood, taken in a trial of the OX40 agonist ivuxolimab. The chain's CDR3 is CAWSTGPGAGANVLTF. The CDR3 DNA follows: TGTGCCTGGAGTACCGGGCCAGGGGCTGGGGCCAACGTCCTGACTTTC.